A selection of T cell receptor beta chains follows, all from one sample in a study of blood T cell repertoires in COVID-19. The repertoire was sequenced with immunoSEQ multiplex PCR; TCRdb's copy has only in-frame clones and lacks some. The sample yields around 80,000 clones, 70% to 90% seen once. Specimen: peripheral blood. Receptor source: a woman older than 75 with active or convalescent COVID-19. The CDR3 runs from the conserved cysteine through the conserved F or W. A D gene is named only where the DNA matches it firmly. A row's size may be missing; if present it is once, few, many or a size class.

J gene: TRBJ1-6
clone size: .
V gene: TRBV30
D gene: TRBD1
CDR3 protein: CAWGTGGSSPLHF
CDR3 DNA: TGTGCCTGGGGGACAGGGGGAAGTTCACCCCTCCACTTT

J gene: TRBJ1-3
clone size: .
V gene: TRBV7-9
D gene: TRBD1
CDR3 protein: CASSLADRGPGGNTIYF
CDR3 DNA: TGTGCCAGCAGCTTAGCGGACAGGGGGCCAGGTGGAAACACCATATATTTT

J gene: TRBJ2-3
clone size: .
V gene: TRBV4-3
D gene: TRBD1
CDR3 protein: CASSQWDRGREDTQYF
CDR3 DNA: TGCGCCAGCAGCCAGTGGGACAGGGGAAGGGAGGATACGCAGTATTTT

J gene: TRBJ2-6
clone size: .
V gene: TRBV6-6
D gene: TRBD1
CDR3 protein: CASSLRPGQGGSGANVLTF
CDR3 DNA: TGTGCCAGCAGCTTGAGACCGGGACAGGGGGGGTCTGGGGCCAACGTCCTGACTTTC

J gene: TRBJ2-7
clone size: .
V gene: TRBV18
D gene: .
CDR3 protein: CASSPPVASNEQYF
CDR3 DNA: TGTGCCAGCTCACCACCCGTGGCTAGCAACGAGCAGTACTTC

J gene: TRBJ2-1
clone size: few
V gene: TRBV6-5
D gene: .
CDR3 protein: CASSSREPYNEQFF
CDR3 DNA: TGTGCCAGCAGTAGCCGGGAGCCCTACAATGAGCAGTTCTTC

J gene: TRBJ2-5
clone size: once
V gene: TRBV10-3
D gene: .
CDR3 protein: CAIGSGVGGETQYF
CDR3 DNA: TGTGCCATCGGGTCAGGGGTTGGGGGAGAGACCCAGTACTTC

J gene: TRBJ1-2
clone size: .
V gene: TRBV6-5
D gene: .
CDR3 protein: CASSPLRRDGYTF
CDR3 DNA: TGTGCCAGCAGTCCACTCCGCAGGGATGGCTACACCTTC

J gene: TRBJ2-4
clone size: once
V gene: TRBV5-4
D gene: .
CDR3 protein: CASSLDRRGENIQYF
CDR3 DNA: TGTGCCAGCAGCTTGGACCGTCGCGGAGAAAACATTCAGTACTTC

J gene: TRBJ1-5
clone size: medium-sized
V gene: TRBV7-8
D gene: .
CDR3 protein: CASSLRAGSNQPQHF
CDR3 DNA: TGTGCCAGCAGCTTGAGGGCGGGCTCCAATCAGCCCCAGCATTTT

J gene: TRBJ2-1
clone size: .
V gene: TRBV7-2
D gene: TRBD2
CDR3 protein: CASSLGAPGLAGNEQFF
CDR3 DNA: TGTGCCAGCAGCTTAGGGGCCCCGGGACTAGCGGGCAATGAGCAGTTCTTC

J gene: TRBJ2-7
clone size: .
V gene: TRBV11-2
D gene: TRBD1
CDR3 protein: CASSLEGGTGAYEQYF
CDR3 DNA: TGTGCCAGCAGCTTAGAAGGGGGGACAGGGGCGTACGAGCAGTACTTC

J gene: TRBJ1-1
clone size: .
V gene: TRBV7-8
D gene: .
CDR3 protein: CASSPSRDTEAFF
CDR3 DNA: TGTGCCAGCAGCCCGAGTCGGGACACTGAAGCTTTCTTT

J gene: TRBJ1-1
clone size: few
V gene: TRBV28
D gene: .
CDR3 protein: CASMRGGNTEAFF
CDR3 DNA: TGTGCCAGCATGAGGGGGGGGAACACTGAAGCTTTCTTT

J gene: TRBJ2-3
clone size: .
V gene: TRBV13
D gene: TRBD2
CDR3 protein: CASSPGLAGGDTQYF
CDR3 DNA: TGTGCCAGCAGCCCCGGACTAGCGGGAGGCGATACGCAGTATTTT

J gene: TRBJ2-5
clone size: .
V gene: TRBV3-1/TRBV3-2
D gene: TRBD2
CDR3 protein: CASSQVASGGPNQETQYF
CDR3 DNA: TGTGCCAGCAGCCAAGTTGCTAGCGGGGGACCCAACCAAGAGACCCAGTACTTC

J gene: TRBJ1-1
clone size: .
V gene: TRBV7-9
D gene: .
CDR3 protein: CASILTGSRSTEAFF
CDR3 DNA: TGTGCCAGCATCCTCACAGGGTCGAGGAGCACTGAAGCTTTCTTT

J gene: TRBJ2-1
clone size: few
V gene: TRBV28
D gene: TRBD2
CDR3 protein: CASTSGGEPSSYNEQFF
CDR3 DNA: TGTGCCAGCACTAGCGGGGGGGAACCTAGCTCCTACAATGAGCAGTTCTTC

J gene: TRBJ2-3
clone size: .
V gene: TRBV5-6
D gene: .
CDR3 protein: CASSLAGIYTDTQYF
CDR3 DNA: TGTGCCAGCAGCTTGGCCGGGATTTACACAGATACGCAGTATTTT

J gene: TRBJ2-7
clone size: .
V gene: TRBV6-5
D gene: TRBD2
CDR3 protein: CASSFGGTYEQYF
CDR3 DNA: TGTGCCAGCAGTTTCGGGGGGACCTACGAGCAGTACTTC